The 3 T cell receptor beta chains given below trace back to one sample, sequenced in a study of blood T cell repertoires in COVID-19. TCRdb's table, derived via immunoSEQ multiplex PCR, lists solely in-frame clones and lacks some. The sample contains 150,000 or so clones, roughly 76% of which appear only once. Sample: peripheral blood. The receptor source for this set is a human donor with acute or convalescent COVID-19. The donor label of this sample is uncertain.

The chain links TRBV2 to TRBJ1-2; 7 bases fit TRBD1. This CDR3 is built from 14 residues. Looked up from germline, CDR1 is SNHLY and CDR2 is FYNNEI. The trim removed 4 bases at V and 4 bases at J, leaving 6 bases unmatched. The CDR3 sequence is CASSAVEGAYGYTF. The CDR3 DNA reads as TGTGCCAGCAGTGCAGTAGAGGGGGCCTATGGCTACACCTTC.

The chain joins TRBV5-6 to TRBJ1-2, with 7 bases aligning to TRBD1. V gave up 4 bases and J gave up 12 bases; unmatched junction bases: 24. Looked up from germline, CDR1 is SGHDT and CDR2 is YYEEEE. This CDR3 has 17 amino acids. The CDR3 DNA reads TGTGCCAGCAGCCAGGGGGATTGGACGGATTACCCTAAACGTGACACCTTC. Translating gives CASSQGDWTDYPKRDTF.

The chain employs TRBV18 and TRBJ2-3; D uncertain. The CDR3 runs 13 residues. V was trimmed by 2 bases and J by 4 bases, leaving 7 bases between them. The germline CDR1 and CDR2 sequences are KGHSH and LQKENI. CDR3 sequence: CASSPKGADTQYF. The CDR3 bases are TGTGCCAGCTCACCAAAAGGAGCAGATACGCAGTATTTT.